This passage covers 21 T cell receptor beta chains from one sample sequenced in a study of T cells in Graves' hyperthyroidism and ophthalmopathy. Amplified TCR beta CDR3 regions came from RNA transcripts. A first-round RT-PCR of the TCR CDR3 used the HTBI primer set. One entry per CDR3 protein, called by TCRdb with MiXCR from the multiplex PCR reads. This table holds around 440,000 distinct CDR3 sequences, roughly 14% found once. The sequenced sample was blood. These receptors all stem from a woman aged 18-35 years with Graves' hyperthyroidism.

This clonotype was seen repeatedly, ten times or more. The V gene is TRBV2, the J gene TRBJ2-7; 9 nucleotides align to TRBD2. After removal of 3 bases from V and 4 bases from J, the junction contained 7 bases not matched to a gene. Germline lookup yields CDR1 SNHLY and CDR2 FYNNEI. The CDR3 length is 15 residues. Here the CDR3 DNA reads TGTGCCAGCAGTGATAGGTCTAGCGGGGTGTACGAGCAGTACTTC. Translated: CASSDRSSGVYEQYF.

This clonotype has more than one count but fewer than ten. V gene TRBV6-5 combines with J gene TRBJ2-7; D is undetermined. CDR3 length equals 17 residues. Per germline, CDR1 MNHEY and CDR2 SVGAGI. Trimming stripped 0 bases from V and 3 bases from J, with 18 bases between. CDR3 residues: CASSYSNRWATDYEQYF. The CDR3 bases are TGTGCCAGCAGTTACTCGAATAGATGGGCCACGGACTACGAGCAGTACTTC.

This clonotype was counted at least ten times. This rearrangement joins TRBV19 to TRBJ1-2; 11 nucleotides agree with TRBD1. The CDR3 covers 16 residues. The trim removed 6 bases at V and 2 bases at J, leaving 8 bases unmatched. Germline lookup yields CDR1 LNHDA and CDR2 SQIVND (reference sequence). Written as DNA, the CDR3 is TGTGCCAGTAGCCCCGTGGACAGGGGGCAAAACTATGGCTACACCTTC. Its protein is CASSPVDRGQNYGYTF.

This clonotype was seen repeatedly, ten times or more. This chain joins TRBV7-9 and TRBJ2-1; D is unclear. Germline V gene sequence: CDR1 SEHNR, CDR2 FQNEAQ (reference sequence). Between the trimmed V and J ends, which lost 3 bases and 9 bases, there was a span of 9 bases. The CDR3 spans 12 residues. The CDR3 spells CASSFEVSEQFF. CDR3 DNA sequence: TGTGCCAGCAGCTTTGAAGTGAGTGAGCAGTTCTTC. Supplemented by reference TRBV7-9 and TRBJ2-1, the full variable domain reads DTGVSQNPRHKITKRGQNVTFRCDPISEHNRLYWYRQTLGQGPEFLTYFQNEAQLEKSRLLSDRFSAERPKGSFSTLEIQRTEQGDSAMYLCASSFEVSEQFFGPGTRLTVL.

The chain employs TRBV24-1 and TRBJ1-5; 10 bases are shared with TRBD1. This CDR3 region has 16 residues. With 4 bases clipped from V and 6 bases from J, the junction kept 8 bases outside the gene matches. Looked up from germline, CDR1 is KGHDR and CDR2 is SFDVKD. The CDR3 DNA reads TGTGCCACCAGTGAATCGGGACAGGGGCCTGGTCAGCCCCAGCATTTT. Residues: CATSESGQGPGQPQHF.

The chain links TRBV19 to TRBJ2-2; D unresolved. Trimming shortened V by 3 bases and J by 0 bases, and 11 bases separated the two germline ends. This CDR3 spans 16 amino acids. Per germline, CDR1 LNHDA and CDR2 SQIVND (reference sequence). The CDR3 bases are TGTGCCAGTAGTATTCTAATAGGAGCGAACACCGGGGAGCTGTTTTTT. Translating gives CASSILIGANTGELFF.

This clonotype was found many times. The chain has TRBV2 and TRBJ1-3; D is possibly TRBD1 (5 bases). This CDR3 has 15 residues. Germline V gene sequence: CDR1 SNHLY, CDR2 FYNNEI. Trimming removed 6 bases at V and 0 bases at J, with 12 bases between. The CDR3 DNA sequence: TGTGCCAGCAGGGGGACGAGGGACTCTGGAAACACCATATATTTT. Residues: CASRGTRDSGNTIYF.

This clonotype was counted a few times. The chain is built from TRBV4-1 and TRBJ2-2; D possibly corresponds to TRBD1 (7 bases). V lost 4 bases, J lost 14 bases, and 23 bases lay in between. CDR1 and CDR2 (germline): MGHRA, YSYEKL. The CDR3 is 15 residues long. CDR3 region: CASSPLQGYDGGLFF. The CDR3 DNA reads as TGCGCCAGCAGCCCGCTACAGGGGTACGACGGGGGACTGTTTTTT.

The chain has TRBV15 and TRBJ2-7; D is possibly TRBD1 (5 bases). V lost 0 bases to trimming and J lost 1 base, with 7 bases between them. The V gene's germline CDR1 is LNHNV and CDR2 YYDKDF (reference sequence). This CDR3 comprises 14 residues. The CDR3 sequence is CATSRDRGSYEQYF. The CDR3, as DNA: TGTGCCACCAGCAGAGATAGGGGATCCTACGAGCAGTACTTC. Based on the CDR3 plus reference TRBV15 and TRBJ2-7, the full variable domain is DAMVIQNPRYQVTQFGKPVTLSCSQTLNHNVMYWYQQKSSQAPKLLFHYYDKDFNNEADTPDNFQSRRPNTSFCFLDIRSPGLGDTAMYLCATSRDRGSYEQYFGPGTRLTVT.

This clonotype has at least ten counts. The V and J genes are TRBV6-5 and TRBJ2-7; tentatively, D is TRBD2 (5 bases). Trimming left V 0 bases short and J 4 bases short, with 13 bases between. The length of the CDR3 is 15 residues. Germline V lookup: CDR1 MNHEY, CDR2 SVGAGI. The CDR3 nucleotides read TGTGCCAGCAGTTACTCGTCGTCTCTAGCTTACGAGCAGTACTTC. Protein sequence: CASSYSSSLAYEQYF.

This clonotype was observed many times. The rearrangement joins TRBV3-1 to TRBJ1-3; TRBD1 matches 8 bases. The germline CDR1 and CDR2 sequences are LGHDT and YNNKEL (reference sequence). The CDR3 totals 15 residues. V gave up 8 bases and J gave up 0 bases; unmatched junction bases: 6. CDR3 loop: CASRDRPHSGNTIYF. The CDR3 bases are TGTGCCAGCCGGGACAGGCCCCACTCTGGAAACACCATATATTTT.

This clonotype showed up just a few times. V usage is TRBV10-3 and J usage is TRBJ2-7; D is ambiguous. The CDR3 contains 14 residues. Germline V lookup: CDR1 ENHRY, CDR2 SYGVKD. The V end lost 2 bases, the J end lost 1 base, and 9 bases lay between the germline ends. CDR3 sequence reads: CAISEGPPSYEQYF. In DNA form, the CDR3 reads TGTGCCATCAGTGAGGGGCCCCCTTCCTACGAGCAGTACTTC.

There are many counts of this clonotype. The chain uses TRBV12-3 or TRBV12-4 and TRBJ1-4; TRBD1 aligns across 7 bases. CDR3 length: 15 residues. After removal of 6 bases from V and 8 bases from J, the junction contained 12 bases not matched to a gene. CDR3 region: CASSPRMRGREKLFF. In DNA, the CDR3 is TGTGCCAGCAGCCCCCGTATGAGGGGGCGCGAAAAACTGTTTTTT.

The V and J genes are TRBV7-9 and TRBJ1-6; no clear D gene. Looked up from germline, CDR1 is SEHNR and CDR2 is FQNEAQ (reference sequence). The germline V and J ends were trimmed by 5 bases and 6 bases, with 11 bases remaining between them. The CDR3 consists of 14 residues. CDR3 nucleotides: TGTGCCAGCAGCCTGAGCCGCCGTAATTCACCCCTCCACTTT. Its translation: CASSLSRRNSPLHF.

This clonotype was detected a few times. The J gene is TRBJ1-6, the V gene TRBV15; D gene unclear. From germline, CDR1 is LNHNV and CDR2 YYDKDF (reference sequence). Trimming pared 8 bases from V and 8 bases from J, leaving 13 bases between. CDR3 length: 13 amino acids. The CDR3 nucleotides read TGTGCCACCCGGTGGGGATTCGATTCACCCCTCCACTTT. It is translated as CATRWGFDSPLHF.

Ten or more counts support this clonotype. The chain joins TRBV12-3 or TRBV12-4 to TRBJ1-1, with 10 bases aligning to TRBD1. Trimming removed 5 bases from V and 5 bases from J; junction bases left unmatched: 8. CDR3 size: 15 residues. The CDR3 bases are TGTGCCAGCAGTGCCTGGACAGGGGGAAGGACTGAAGCTTTCTTT. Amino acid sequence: CASSAWTGGRTEAFF.

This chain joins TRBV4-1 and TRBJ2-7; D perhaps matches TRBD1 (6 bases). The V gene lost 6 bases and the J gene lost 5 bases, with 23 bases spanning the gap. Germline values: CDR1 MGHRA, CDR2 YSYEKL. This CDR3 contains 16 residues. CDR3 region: CASSNLRRTEHNEQYF. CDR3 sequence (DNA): TGCGCCAGCAGTAATTTAAGAAGGACAGAGCATAACGAGCAGTACTTC.

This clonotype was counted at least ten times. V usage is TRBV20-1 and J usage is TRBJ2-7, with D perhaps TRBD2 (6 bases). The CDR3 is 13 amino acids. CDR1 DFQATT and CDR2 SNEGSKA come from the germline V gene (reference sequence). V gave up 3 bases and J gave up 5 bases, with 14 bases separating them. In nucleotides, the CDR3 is TGCAGTGCTAGCCGCGGGAACATCGACGAGCAGTACTTC. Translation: CSASRGNIDEQYF.

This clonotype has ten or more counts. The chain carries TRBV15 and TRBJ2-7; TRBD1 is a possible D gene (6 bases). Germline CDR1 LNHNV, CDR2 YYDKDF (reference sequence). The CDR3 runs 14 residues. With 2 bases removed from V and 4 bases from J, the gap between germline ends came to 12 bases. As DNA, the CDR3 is TGTGCCACCAGCAGACCCTACAGGGTGTACGAGCAGTACTTC. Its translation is CATSRPYRVYEQYF.

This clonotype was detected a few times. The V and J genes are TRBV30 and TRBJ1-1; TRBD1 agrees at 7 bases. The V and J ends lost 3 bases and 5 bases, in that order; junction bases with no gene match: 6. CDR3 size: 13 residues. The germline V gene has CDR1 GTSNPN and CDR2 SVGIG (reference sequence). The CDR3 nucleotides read TGTGCCTGGAGAGGGGCAGGGGGAACTGAAGCTTTCTTT. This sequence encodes CAWRGAGGTEAFF. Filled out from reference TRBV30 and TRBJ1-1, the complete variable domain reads SQTIHQWPATLVQPVGSPLSLECTVEGTSNPNLYWYRQAAGRGLQLLFYSVGIGQISSEVPQNLSASRPQDRQFILSSKKLLLSDSGFYLCAWRGAGGTEAFFGQGTRLTVV.

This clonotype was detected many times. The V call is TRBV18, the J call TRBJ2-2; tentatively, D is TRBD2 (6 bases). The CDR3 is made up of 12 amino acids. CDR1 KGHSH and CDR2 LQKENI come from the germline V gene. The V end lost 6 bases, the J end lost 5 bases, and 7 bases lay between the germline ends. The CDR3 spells CASSRETGELFF. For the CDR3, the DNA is TGTGCCAGCTCGCGGGAAACCGGGGAGCTGTTTTTT.